The T cell receptor beta chain described here comes from a study of T-cell reconstitution after alpha-beta-depleted transplantation in children. Study-wide results and limits: Diversity and T-cell counts at one year after transplant derived mostly from new T cells.

V was clipped by 0 bases and J by 0 bases, with 9 bases between them. The CDR3 totals 17 residues. Germline V gene sequence: CDR1 ENHRY, CDR2 SYGVKD. Unique molecular identifiers were used in preparing the TCRbeta library. TCRdb recomputed calls from the PCR reads with MiXCR, one row per CDR3 protein. The repertoire includes 65,000 to 85,000 distinct CDR3 sequences, about a tenth of them detected once, and 13% sits in the top ten. This clonotype occurred many times. Antigen: not known. Sequencing used PBMCs, obtained before TCRalphabeta/CD19-depleted stem cell transplant. The source is a boy younger than 18 with acute myeloid leukemia, due to receive a stem cell transplant. V usage is TRBV10-3 and J usage is TRBJ1-6; D is undetermined. CDR3 loop: CAISESSRSSYNSPLHF. The CDR3 nucleotides read TGTGCCATCAGTGAGTCGAGCAGGAGCTCCTATAATTCACCCCTCCACTTT.